The rows below give T cell receptor beta chains drawn from one sample of a study of regulatory T cells in long-lasting Graves disease. One entry per CDR3 protein, called by TCRdb with MiXCR from the multiplex PCR reads. The repertoire holds approximately 440,000 distinct CDR3 sequences, roughly 17% seen once, with 10% to 15% in the top ten. These data are also associated with another study on T cells in Graves' hyperthyroidism and ophthalmopathy.

Here the sequenced sample was peripheral blood mononuclear cells (PBMCs), taken at new diagnosis, from a patient treated with antithyroid drugs. The receptors were sampled from a man in his forties with Graves disease. Both conserved end residues are part of each CDR3. D genes are given only for firm matches. Only part of the rows carry a size: once, few, many, or a class if the clone is expanded.

V: TRBV7-2; J: TRBJ1-2; size: many; D: -; length: 16; CDR3: CASSLDAGQKNYGYTF; DNA: TGTGCCAGCAGCTTAGATGCTGGACAGAAGAACTATGGCTACACCTTC
V: TRBV24-1; J: TRBJ2-7; size: few; D: -; length: 13; CDR3: CATSDLGGYEQYF; DNA: TGTGCCACCAGTGATCTCGGGGGCTACGAGCAGTACTTC
V: TRBV20-1; J: TRBJ2-5; size: -; D: -; length: 13; CDR3: CSARVGGQETQYF; DNA: TGCAGTGCTAGGGTGGGCGGCCAAGAGACCCAGTACTTC
V: TRBV13; J: TRBJ2-7; size: -; D: TRBD2; length: 17; CDR3: CASRTSLAGRSYNEQYF; DNA: TGTGCCAGCAGAACCTCCCTAGCGGGACGCTCCTACAATGAGCAGTACTTC
V: TRBV7-9; J: TRBJ2-7; size: -; D: -; length: 11; CDR3: CASSLGEEQYF; DNA: TGTGCCAGCAGCTTAGGGGAGGAGCAGTACTTC
V: TRBV27; J: TRBJ1-4; size: few; D: -; length: 18; CDR3: CASSQQASSFATNEKLFF; DNA: TGTGCCAGCAGTCAACAGGCCTCATCCTTTGCAACTAATGAAAAACTGTTTTTT
V: TRBV20-1; J: TRBJ2-3; size: many; D: -; length: 11; CDR3: CSASTTDTQYF; DNA: TGCAGTGCTAGCACTACAGATACGCAGTATTTT
V: TRBV4-1; J: TRBJ2-7; size: few; D: TRBD2; length: 15; CDR3: CASRPLADPSYEQYF; DNA: TGCGCCAGCAGACCGCTAGCGGATCCCTCCTACGAGCAGTACTTC
V: TRBV7-3; J: TRBJ2-3; size: many; D: TRBD2; length: 15; CDR3: CASSLFAGGTDTQYF; DNA: TGTGCCAGCAGTTTGTTTGCGGGAGGCACAGATACGCAGTATTTT
V: TRBV6-5; J: TRBJ2-7; size: many; D: -; length: 15; CDR3: CASSYSTWSTYEQYF; DNA: TGTGCCAGCAGTTACTCTACCTGGTCCACCTACGAGCAGTACTTC
V: TRBV20-1; J: TRBJ2-4; size: many; D: -; length: 17; CDR3: CSAEGGPSGLLKNIQYF; DNA: TGCAGTGCGGAAGGAGGTCCTTCCGGGCTTTTGAAAAACATTCAGTACTTC
V: TRBV12-3/TRBV12-4; J: TRBJ2-3; size: few; D: TRBD1; length: 15; CDR3: CASSHIGDRGSTQYF; DNA: TGTGCCAGCAGCCACATCGGGGACAGGGGATCTACGCAGTATTTT
V: TRBV6-2/TRBV6-3; J: TRBJ1-4; size: few; D: -; length: 16; CDR3: CASSYGQPTTNEKLFF; DNA: TGTGCCAGCAGTTACGGACAGCCGACAACTAATGAAAAACTGTTTTTT
V: TRBV9; J: TRBJ2-5; size: -; D: -; length: 13; CDR3: CASSVADQETQYF; DNA: TGTGCCAGCAGCGTAGCGGACCAAGAGACCCAGTACTTC
V: TRBV15; J: TRBJ2-7; size: many; D: -; length: 15; CDR3: CATSRDQAARYEQYF; DNA: TGTGCCACCAGCAGAGATCAAGCGGCTCGCTACGAGCAGTACTTC
V: TRBV27; J: TRBJ2-1; size: many; D: TRBD2; length: 16; CDR3: CASSLPGLADYNEQFF; DNA: TGTGCCAGCAGTTTACCGGGACTAGCGGACTACAATGAGCAGTTCTTC
V: TRBV18; J: TRBJ2-5; size: many; D: -; length: 13; CDR3: CASSSNYQETQYF; DNA: TGTGCCAGCTCGTCCAATTATCAAGAGACCCAGTACTTC
V: TRBV27; J: TRBJ1-4; size: -; D: -; length: 14; CDR3: CASGSTATNEKLFF; DNA: TGTGCCAGCGGATCCACTGCAACTAATGAAAAACTGTTTTTT
V: TRBV3-1; J: TRBJ1-1; size: many; D: -; length: 15; CDR3: CASSQDRHRNTEAFF; DNA: TGTGCCAGCAGCCAAGATAGGCACAGGAACACTGAAGCTTTCTTT
V: TRBV2; J: TRBJ2-5; size: many; D: TRBD2; length: 16; CDR3: CASSYTSGTRQETQYF; DNA: TGTGCCAGCAGTTATACTAGCGGGACCCGCCAAGAGACCCAGTACTTC
V: TRBV7-9; J: TRBJ2-7; size: -; D: TRBD1; length: 15; CDR3: CASSPVTGSIYEQYF; DNA: TGTGCCAGCAGCCCCGTGACAGGGAGTATCTACGAGCAGTACTTC
V: TRBV30; J: TRBJ2-6; size: -; D: -; length: 16; CDR3: CAWSVRLRAGANVLTF; DNA: TGTGCCTGGAGTGTACGCCTGAGGGCTGGGGCCAACGTCCTGACTTTC
V: TRBV29-1; J: TRBJ2-5; size: -; D: -; length: 14; CDR3: CSARPGAAQETQYF; DNA: TGCAGCGCCAGACCCGGGGCGGCCCAAGAGACCCAGTACTTC
V: TRBV20-1; J: TRBJ2-7; size: many; D: -; length: 12; CDR3: CSARSASYEQYF; DNA: TGCAGTGCTAGGTCGGCTAGCTACGAGCAGTACTTC
V: TRBV9; J: TRBJ2-1; size: few; D: -; length: 12; CDR3: CASSVANNEQFF; DNA: TGTGCCAGCAGCGTAGCGAATAATGAGCAGTTCTTC
V: TRBV6-2/TRBV6-3; J: TRBJ1-3; size: many; D: -; length: 14; CDR3: CASSYRGTGNTIYF; DNA: TGTGCCAGCAGTTACCGAGGGACTGGAAACACCATATATTTT
V: TRBV2; J: TRBJ2-2; size: many; D: -; length: 16; CDR3: CASSLLGRIDTGELFF; DNA: TGTGCCAGCAGTCTACTTGGCAGAATAGACACCGGGGAGCTGTTTTTT
V: TRBV5-1; J: TRBJ2-3; size: -; D: -; length: 14; CDR3: CASSLAGLTDTQYF; DNA: TGCGCCAGCAGCTTAGCGGGTCTCACAGATACGCAGTATTTT
V: TRBV28; J: TRBJ2-7; size: -; D: -; length: 15; CDR3: CASSRGHESSYEQYF; DNA: TGTGCCAGCTCGAGGGGACATGAGAGCTCCTACGAGCAGTACTTC
V: TRBV28; J: TRBJ2-6; size: many; D: TRBD1; length: 15; CDR3: CASSTTGTGANVLTF; DNA: TGTGCCAGCAGTACGACAGGGACAGGGGCCAACGTCCTGACTTTC
V: TRBV6-1; J: TRBJ2-1; size: -; D: TRBD2; length: 18; CDR3: CASTPGTSGRAPRDEQFF; DNA: TGTGCCAGCACTCCAGGGACTAGCGGGAGGGCCCCTAGGGATGAGCAGTTCTTC
V: TRBV28; J: TRBJ2-3; size: many; D: -; length: 19; CDR3: CASSLEFWGDRRGTDTQYF; DNA: TGTGCCAGCAGTTTAGAGTTTTGGGGGGATCGTCGGGGCACAGATACGCAGTATTTT
V: TRBV7-9; J: TRBJ2-1; size: many; D: TRBD1; length: 15; CDR3: CASSLVTGGYNEQFF; DNA: TGTGCCAGCAGCTTAGTGACAGGGGGATACAATGAGCAGTTCTTC
V: TRBV20-1; J: TRBJ2-7; size: many; D: -; length: 13; CDR3: CSARDWGSGEQYF; DNA: TGCAGTGCTAGAGATTGGGGATCGGGAGAGCAGTACTTC
V: TRBV7-8; J: TRBJ2-1; size: many; D: -; length: 16; CDR3: CASSSRDGASYNEQFF; DNA: TGTGCCAGCAGCTCCCGAGATGGGGCCTCCTACAATGAGCAGTTCTTC
V: TRBV2; J: TRBJ1-2; size: many; D: -; length: 15; CDR3: CASSEILRQNYGYTF; DNA: TGTGCCAGCAGTGAAATCTTGAGGCAGAACTATGGCTACACCTTC
V: TRBV6-1; J: TRBJ2-3; size: -; D: -; length: 13; CDR3: CATRDTHTDTQYF; DNA: TGTGCCACCCGGGACACCCACACAGATACGCAGTATTTT
V: TRBV10-3; J: TRBJ2-7; size: few; D: TRBD2; length: 15; CDR3: CAISDRLAGGREQYF; DNA: TGTGCCATCAGTGACAGACTAGCGGGAGGGAGAGAGCAGTACTTC
V: TRBV5-1; J: TRBJ2-1; size: many; D: TRBD2; length: 14; CDR3: CASRRTSGSNEQFF; DNA: TGCGCCAGCAGACGGACTAGCGGGAGTAATGAGCAGTTCTTC
V: TRBV6-4; J: TRBJ1-5; size: few; D: -; length: 17; CDR3: CASSYRGTGISNQPQHF; DNA: TGTGCCAGCAGTTACCGAGGGACGGGCATTAGCAATCAGCCCCAGCATTTT
V: TRBV29-1; J: TRBJ2-7; size: -; D: TRBD1; length: 15; CDR3: CSVEDEGQGVYEQYF; DNA: TGCAGCGTTGAAGATGAGGGACAGGGGGTCTACGAGCAGTACTTC
V: TRBV11-2; J: TRBJ2-2; size: many; D: -; length: 15; CDR3: CASSLDLANTGELFF; DNA: TGTGCCAGCAGCTTAGATCTCGCGAACACCGGGGAGCTGTTTTTT
V: TRBV18; J: TRBJ1-4; size: many; D: -; length: 13; CDR3: CASSTGGNEKLFF; DNA: TGTGCCAGCTCGACTGGTGGGAATGAAAAACTGTTTTTT
V: TRBV20-1; J: TRBJ2-5; size: many; D: -; length: 17; CDR3: CSARNRRGHRYQETQYF; DNA: TGCAGTGCTAGAAACCGGAGGGGACACCGGTACCAAGAGACCCAGTACTTC
V: TRBV2; J: TRBJ2-1; size: many; D: TRBD2; length: 15; CDR3: CASRGLAANYNEQFF; DNA: TGTGCCAGCAGGGGACTAGCGGCCAACTACAATGAGCAGTTCTTC
V: TRBV4-1; J: TRBJ2-2; size: few; D: TRBD2; length: 18; CDR3: CASSQDGSGGRPTGELFF; DNA: TGCGCCAGCAGCCAAGATGGCTCGGGAGGGCGGCCCACCGGGGAGCTGTTTTTT
V: TRBV10-1; J: TRBJ1-1; size: -; D: -; length: 15; CDR3: CASSSYPGGSTEAFF; DNA: TGCGCCAGCAGTTCTTACCCCGGCGGGAGCACTGAAGCTTTCTTT
V: TRBV5-1; J: TRBJ2-3; size: -; D: -; length: 14; CDR3: CASSAGSHTDTQYF; DNA: TGCGCCAGCAGTGCGGGGTCCCACACAGATACGCAGTATTTT
V: TRBV5-1; J: TRBJ2-1; size: many; D: -; length: 14; CDR3: CASRLDRAINEQFF; DNA: TGCGCCAGCAGACTTGATAGGGCCATCAATGAGCAGTTCTTC
V: TRBV3-1; J: TRBJ2-5; size: many; D: -; length: 14; CDR3: CASSLGDSQETQYF; DNA: TGTGCCAGCAGCCTTGGAGACAGCCAAGAGACCCAGTACTTC
V: TRBV11-2; J: TRBJ2-1; size: many; D: -; length: 14; CDR3: CASSNRRTHNEQFF; DNA: TGTGCCAGCAGCAATCGCCGGACGCACAATGAGCAGTTCTTC